This T cell receptor beta chain was observed in a study of OX40 agonist ivuxolimab in advanced cancers. In the study overall: Patient treatment consisted of intravenous ivuxolimab administration every 2 weeks at 0.01 to 10 mg/kg. Treatment received earlier with anti-PD-1, anti-PD-L1 or anti-CTLA-4 agents was allowed, and roughly 40% had some.

On this clone: Its target is not known. This specimen includes other DNA sequences encoding the same CDR3.

Repertoires were generated with immunoSEQ multiplex PCR, while TCRdb's copy carries only in-frame clones and drops some. This repertoire shows 20,000 or so clones, about four fifths found once; its top ten account for 10% to 12%. Trimming took 3 bases from V and 1 from J, leaving 6 bases between them. The CDR3 spans 13 residues. CDR1 is LNHDA and CDR2 is SQIVND in the germline V gene (reference sequence). Study outcomes and limitations: On average, CD8+ T cells had more expanded clones than CD4+.

This chain links TRBV19 with TRBJ1-1; D unclear. Sample: CD4+ or CD8+ T cells sorted from blood, taken in a trial of the OX40 agonist ivuxolimab. The sequence was collected from an adult with an advanced solid tumor such as melanoma, head and neck, liver or kidney cancer. CDR3 in DNA: TGTGCCAGTAGTATGGTCAAGAACACTGAAGCTTTCTTT. Amino acids: CASSMVKNTEAFF.